The table lists the clone carrying this T cell receptor (beta chain) with many counts. The data originate from a study of regulatory T cells in long-lasting Graves disease. Noted time point: persistent/refractory GD, antithyroid drugs over 5 years with positive TRAb. Construction of the TCR library relied on RNA isolated from PBMCs. Diagnoses of Graves' disease were made by American Thyroid Association guidelines. CDR3 regions were amplified by Arm-PCR using iRepertoire HTBI primers to build TCR beta libraries. One entry per CDR3 protein, called by TCRdb with MiXCR from the multiplex PCR reads. The sample shows fewer than 450,000 distinct CDR3 sequences, roughly 20% of them seen only once. This receptor was obtained from a female donor with Graves disease. Sample: peripheral blood mononuclear cells (PBMCs), taken when the disease was refractory, from a patient treated with antithyroid drugs.

For the CDR3, the DNA is TGTGCCAGCAGCTTACAGGGGAACACCGGGGAGCTGTTTTTT. This gives the protein CASSLQGNTGELFF. The chain links TRBV11-3 to TRBJ2-2; possible D gene TRBD1, 5 bases. V was pared by 2 bases and J by 1 base, with 5 bases between. Germline V gives CDR1 SGHNT, CDR2 YENEEA. The CDR3 sequence is 14 residues long.